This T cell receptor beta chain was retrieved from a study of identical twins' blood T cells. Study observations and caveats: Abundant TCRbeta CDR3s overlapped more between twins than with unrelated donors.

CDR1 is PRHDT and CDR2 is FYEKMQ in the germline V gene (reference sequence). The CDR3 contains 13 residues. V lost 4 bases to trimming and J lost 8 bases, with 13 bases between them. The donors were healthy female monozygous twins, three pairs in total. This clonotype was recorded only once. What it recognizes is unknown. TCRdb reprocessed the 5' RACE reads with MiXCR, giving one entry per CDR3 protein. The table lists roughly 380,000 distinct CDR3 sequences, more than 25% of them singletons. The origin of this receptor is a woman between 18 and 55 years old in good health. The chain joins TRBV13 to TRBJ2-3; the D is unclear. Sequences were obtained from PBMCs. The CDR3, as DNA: TGTGCCAGCAGCTCGCACCAGACTGGTACGCAGTATTTT. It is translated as CASSSHQTGTQYF.